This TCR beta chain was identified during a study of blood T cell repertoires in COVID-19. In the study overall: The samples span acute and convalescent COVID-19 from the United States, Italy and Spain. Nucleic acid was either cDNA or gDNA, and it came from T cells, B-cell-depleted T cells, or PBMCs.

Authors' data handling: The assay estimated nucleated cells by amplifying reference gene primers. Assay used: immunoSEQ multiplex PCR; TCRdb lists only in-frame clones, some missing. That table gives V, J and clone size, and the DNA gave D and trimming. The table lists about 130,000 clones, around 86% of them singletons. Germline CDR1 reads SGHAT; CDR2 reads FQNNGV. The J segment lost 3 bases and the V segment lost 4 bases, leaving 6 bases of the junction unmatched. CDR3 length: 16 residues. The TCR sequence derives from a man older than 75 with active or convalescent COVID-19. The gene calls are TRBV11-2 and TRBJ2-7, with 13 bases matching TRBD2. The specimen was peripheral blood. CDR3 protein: CASSSWTSGSYYEQYF. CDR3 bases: TGTGCCAGCAGCTCTTGGACTAGCGGGAGTTACTACGAGCAGTACTTC.